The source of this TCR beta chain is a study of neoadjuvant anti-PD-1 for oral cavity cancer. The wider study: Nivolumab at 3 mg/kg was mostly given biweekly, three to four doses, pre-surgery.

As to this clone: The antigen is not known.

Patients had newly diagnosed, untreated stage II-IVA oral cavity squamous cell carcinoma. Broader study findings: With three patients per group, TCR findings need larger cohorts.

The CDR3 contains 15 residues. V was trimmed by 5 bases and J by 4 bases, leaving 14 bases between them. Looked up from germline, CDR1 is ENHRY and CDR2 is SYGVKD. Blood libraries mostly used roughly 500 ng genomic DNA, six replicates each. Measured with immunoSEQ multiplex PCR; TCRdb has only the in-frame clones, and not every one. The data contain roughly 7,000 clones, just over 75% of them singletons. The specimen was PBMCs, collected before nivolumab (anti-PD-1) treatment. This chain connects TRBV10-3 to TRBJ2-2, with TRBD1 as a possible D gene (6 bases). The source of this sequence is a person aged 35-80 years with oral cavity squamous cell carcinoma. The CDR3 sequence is CAISPRDTSTGELFF. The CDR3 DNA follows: TGTGCCATCAGTCCCCGGGACACCTCCACCGGGGAGCTGTTTTTT.